This T cell receptor (beta chain) was observed in a study of blood T cell repertoires in COVID-19. Study details: Sites in the United States, Italy and Spain provided acute and convalescent COVID-19 samples.

In the original workflow: From reference gene primer amplification, estimates of nucleated cell counts were derived. Sequencing used immunoSEQ multiplex PCR; TCRdb keeps in-frame clones, though not all of them. The DNA was the basis for D and trimming; V, J and clone size are from that table. The sample shows about 180,000 clones, roughly 78% of them seen only once. The Seattle patients joined while their infection was active and were tracked longitudinally afterward. Sample: peripheral blood. The receptor's source is an older woman with COVID-19, enrolled during active disease.

CDR3 residues: CASSFGGSNEKLFF. The CDR3, as DNA: TGTGCCAGCAGCTTCGGCGGTTCTAATGAAAAACTGTTTTTT. The chain uses TRBV11-2 and TRBJ1-4, with D unresolved. The germline V gene encodes CDR1 SGHAT and CDR2 FQNNGV. The CDR3 contains 14 residues. Trimming removed 3 bases at V and 3 bases at J, with 8 bases between.